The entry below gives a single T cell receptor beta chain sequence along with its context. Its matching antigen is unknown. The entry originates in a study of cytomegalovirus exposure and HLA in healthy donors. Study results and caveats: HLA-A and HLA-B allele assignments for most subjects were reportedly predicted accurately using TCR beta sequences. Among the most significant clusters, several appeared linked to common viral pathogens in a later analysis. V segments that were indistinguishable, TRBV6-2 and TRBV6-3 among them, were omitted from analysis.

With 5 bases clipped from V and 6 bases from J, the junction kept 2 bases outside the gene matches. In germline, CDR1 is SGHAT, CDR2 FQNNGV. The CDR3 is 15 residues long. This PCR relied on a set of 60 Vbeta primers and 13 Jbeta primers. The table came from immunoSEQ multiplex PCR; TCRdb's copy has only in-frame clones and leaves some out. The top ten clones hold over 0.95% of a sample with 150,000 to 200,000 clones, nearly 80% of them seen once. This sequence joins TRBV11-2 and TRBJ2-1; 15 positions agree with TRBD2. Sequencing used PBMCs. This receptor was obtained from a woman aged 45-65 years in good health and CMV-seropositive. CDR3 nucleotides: TGTGCCAGCAGCGTGGGACTAGCGGGGGGCAATGAGCAGTTCTTC. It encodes CASSVGLAGGNEQFF.